These 19 T cell receptor beta chains were sequenced from one sample in a study of OX40 agonist ivuxolimab in advanced cancers. Libraries were prepared by immunoSEQ multiplex PCR; TCRdb keeps only in-frame clonotypes and omits some of them. The data contain about 75,000 clones, more than 75% of them singletons. Sequenced here: CD4+ or CD8+ T cells sorted from blood, sampled in a trial of the OX40 agonist ivuxolimab. The receptors come from an adult with an advanced solid tumor such as melanoma, head and neck, liver or kidney cancer.

The J gene is TRBJ2-7, the V gene TRBV15, with a possible D match to TRBD2 (6 bases). Germline CDR1 reads LNHNV; CDR2 reads YYDKDF (reference sequence). V was trimmed by 0 bases and J by 0 bases, leaving 12 bases between them. The CDR3 is 16 residues long. CDR3 sequence: CATSRDQTGDSYEQYF. CDR3 nucleotides: TGTGCCACCAGCAGAGATCAAACGGGGGACTCCTACGAGCAGTACTTC.

The chain recombines TRBV19 with TRBJ2-4; D assignment may be TRBD1 or TRBD2 (5 bases each). The CDR3 length is 15 residues. CDR1 and CDR2 from the germline V gene are LNHDA and SQIVND (reference sequence). V was pared by 5 bases and J by 0 bases, with 11 bases between. CDR3 region: CASSYGATAKNIQYF. For the CDR3, the DNA is TGTGCCAGTAGTTACGGGGCAACAGCCAAAAACATTCAGTACTTC. The full variable domain, in which reference TRBV19 and TRBJ2-4 provide the parts outside the CDR3, is DGGITQSPKYLFRKEGQNVTLSCEQNLNHDAMYWYRQDPGQGLRLIYYSQIVNDFQKGDIAEGYSVSREKKESFPLTVTSAQKNPTAFYLCASSYGATAKNIQYFGAGTRLSVL.

The chain joins TRBV19 to TRBJ1-2, with no clear D. V was trimmed by 1 base and J by 2 bases, leaving 8 bases between them. Germline assignment: CDR1 LNHDA and CDR2 SQIVND (reference sequence). There are 14 residues in the CDR3. The chain's CDR3 is CASSIAVSNYGYTF. The CDR3 DNA reads as TGTGCCAGTAGTATAGCTGTCAGCAACTATGGCTACACCTTC.

This chain links TRBV6-5 with TRBJ2-7; D uncertain. Germline V gene lookup returns CDR1 MNHEY and CDR2 SVGAGI. CDR3 size: 12 residues. V shed 6 bases and J shed 4 bases, with 10 bases lying between them. The DNA of the CDR3 is TGTGCCAGCAGAGGGTTGGGGTACGAGCAGTACTTC. Translated, it gives CASRGLGYEQYF.

This chain connects TRBV19 to TRBJ1-2; no firm D call. Trimming removed 4 bases at V and 5 bases at J, with 8 bases between. The CDR3 consists of 12 residues. CDR1 is LNHDA, CDR2 SQIVND, per germline (reference sequence). CDR3 sequence: CASSRMEYGYTF. CDR3 sequence (DNA): TGTGCCAGTAGTAGGATGGAGTATGGCTACACCTTC.

The J gene is TRBJ1-6, the V gene TRBV6-1; 9 bases agree with TRBD1. Germline V lookup: CDR1 MNHNS, CDR2 SASEGT. The CDR3 sequence is 16 residues long. V trimming: 2 bases; J trimming: 8 bases; junction bases outside the gene matches: 7. The CDR3 bases are TGTGCCAGCAGTGAATTGGGACAGGGTACTCATTCACCCCTCCACTTT. Translating gives CASSELGQGTHSPLHF.

V and J are TRBV2 and TRBJ1-3; D gene ambiguous. The germline V gene has CDR1 SNHLY and CDR2 FYNNEI. Trimming took off 2 bases at V and 1 base at J, with 15 bases between the two ends. This CDR3 has 17 amino acids. The CDR3 reads CASSERRILRSGNTIYF. The CDR3 coding sequence is TGTGCCAGCAGTGAAAGGCGGATTCTCAGGTCTGGAAACACCATATATTTT. The full variable domain, with the rest looked up from reference TRBV2 and TRBJ1-3, is EPEVTQTPSHQVTQMGQEVILRCVPISNHLYFYWYRQILGQKVEFLVSFYNNEISEKSEIFDDQFSVERPDGSNFTLKIRSTKLEDSAMYFCASSERRILRSGNTIYFGEGSWLTVV.

The genes are TRBV18 and TRBJ2-7; TRBD1 is a possible D gene (5 bases). The CDR3 extends over 14 amino acids. V was clipped by 2 bases and J by 6 bases, with 14 bases between them. The germline V gene encodes CDR1 KGHSH and CDR2 LQKENI. The CDR3 sequence is CASSPGALPSEQYF. The CDR3 DNA reads as TGTGCCAGCTCACCAGGGGCCCTCCCCTCCGAGCAGTACTTC.

The chain recombines TRBV5-4 with TRBJ1-2; 8 nucleotides line up with TRBD1. The germline V gene encodes CDR1 SGHNT and CDR2 YYREEE (reference sequence). With 0 bases clipped from V and 7 bases from J, the junction kept 11 bases outside the gene matches. CDR3 length: 16 residues. CDR3 nucleotides: TGTGCCAGCAGCTTGGATTTTGTGCAGGGGGCGTCTGGCTACACCTTC. Amino acid sequence: CASSLDFVQGASGYTF.

The chain links TRBV29-1 to TRBJ2-3; 10 bases line up with TRBD2. This CDR3 region has 15 residues. J gave up 4 bases and V 5 bases, and 9 bases lay outside the gene matches. CDR1 and CDR2 (germline): SQVTM, ANQGSEA. The CDR3 bases are TGCAGCGTTCTCAGCGGGGGGGCCCGGGCAGATACGCAGTATTTT. It yields the protein CSVLSGGARADTQYF.

The chain recombines TRBV6-4 with TRBJ2-2, with TRBD2 identical over 11 bases. CDR3 length: 15 amino acids. Trimming cost V 3 bases and J 4 bases; bases outside gene matches: 1. The germline V gene encodes CDR1 MRHNA and CDR2 SNTAGT. CDR3 sequence (DNA): TGTGCCAGCAGTGAGACTAGCGGGGCCACCGGGGAGCTGTTTTTT. As protein: CASSETSGATGELFF.

J is TRBJ2-4 and V is TRBV19, with 7 nucleotides matching TRBD1. V lost 4 bases and J lost 0; bases outside the gene matches: 6. Germline V gene sequence: CDR1 LNHDA, CDR2 SQIVND (reference sequence). This CDR3 region has 16 residues. Here the CDR3 DNA reads TGTGCCAGTAGTAATCAGGGGGTTCTAGCCAAAAACATTCAGTACTTC. Protein product: CASSNQGVLAKNIQYF.

This clone appeared a few times. This rearrangement joins TRBV5-1 to TRBJ2-5; D may be TRBD2 (6 bases). V lost 2 bases and J 2 bases, leaving 10 bases between the germline ends. The germline CDR1 and CDR2 sequences are SGHRS and YFSETQ. The CDR3 covers 14 residues. This chain's CDR3 is CASSLLAVQETQYF. Here the CDR3 DNA reads TGCGCCAGCAGCTTACTAGCAGTTCAAGAGACCCAGTACTTC.

This rearrangement joins TRBV28 to TRBJ2-7; 9 nucleotides align to TRBD1. This CDR3 region has 16 residues. Germline values: CDR1 MDHEN, CDR2 SYDVKM. The V gene end was trimmed by 3 bases and the J gene end by 1 base; junction bases not matched to a gene: 7. CDR3 DNA: TGTGCCAGCAGTTTCGGGACAGGGCGAACGTCCTACGAGCAGTACTTC. Encoded protein: CASSFGTGRTSYEQYF.

CDR3 region: CASSLGRGLQETQYF. In DNA, the CDR3 is TGTGCCAGCAGCTTAGGCAGGGGACTACAAGAGACCCAGTACTTC. V is TRBV11-2 and J is TRBJ2-5; D possibly corresponds to TRBD2 (7 bases). Germline V gene lookup returns CDR1 SGHAT and CDR2 FQNNGV. The CDR3 length is 15 residues. Trimming took off 1 base at V and 2 bases at J, with 11 bases between the two ends. Filled out from reference TRBV11-2 and TRBJ2-5, the complete variable domain reads EAGVAQSPRYKIIEKRQSVAFWCNPISGHATLYWYQQILGQGPKLLIQFQNNGVVDDSQLPKDRFSAERLKGVDSTLKIQPAKLEDSAVYLCASSLGRGLQETQYFGPGTRLLVL.

As for this clone: At one end the junction does not follow the germline gene, possibly because of a read error. The CDR3 coding sequence is TGTGCCAGCAGTCAAGCAGGGGGAGTTTCTGGGGCCAACGTCCTGACTTTC. Amino acid sequence: CASSQAGGVSGANVLTF. The rearrangement uses TRBV2 and TRBJ2-6, with TRBD1 matching over 7 bases. CDR1 and CDR2 from the germline V gene are SNHLY and FYNNEI. CDR3 length: 17 residues.

The chain employs TRBV7-6 and TRBJ2-3; 10 nucleotides line up with TRBD2. This CDR3 has 16 residues. The junction had 8 bases not matched to a gene; V was cut back by 2 bases and J by 6 bases. Germline CDR1 SGHVS, CDR2 FNYEAQ. As DNA, the CDR3 is TGTGCCAGCAGCTTAAGCGGGGGGGCTAAGTTCGATACGCAGTATTTT. Translated: CASSLSGGAKFDTQYF.

The rearrangement joins TRBV5-1 to TRBJ2-5; TRBD2 agrees at 13 bases. The V gene's germline CDR1 is SGHRS and CDR2 YFSETQ. J was trimmed by 3 bases and V by 4 bases; bases with no gene match: 9. There are 17 residues in the CDR3. In DNA form, the CDR3 reads TGCGCCAGCAGCCGTACCGGGACTAGCGGGATGGAAGAGACCCAGTACTTC. It is translated as CASSRTGTSGMEETQYF.

The chain has TRBV7-2 and TRBJ2-7, with D possibly matching TRBD1 (7 bases). The CDR3 consists of 14 residues. V was trimmed by 5 bases and J by 4 bases, leaving 15 bases between them. Germline assignment: CDR1 SGHTA and CDR2 FQGNSA. CDR3 protein: CASSPPTGRYEQYF. The DNA of the CDR3 is TGTGCCAGCAGCCCCCCGACAGGGAGGTACGAGCAGTACTTC.